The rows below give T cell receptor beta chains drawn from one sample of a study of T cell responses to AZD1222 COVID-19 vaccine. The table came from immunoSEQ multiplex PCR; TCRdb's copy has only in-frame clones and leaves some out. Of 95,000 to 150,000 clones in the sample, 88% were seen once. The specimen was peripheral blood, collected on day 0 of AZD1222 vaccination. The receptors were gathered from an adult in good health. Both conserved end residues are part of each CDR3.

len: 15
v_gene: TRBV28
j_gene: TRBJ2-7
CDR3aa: CASSRNRGPLREQYF

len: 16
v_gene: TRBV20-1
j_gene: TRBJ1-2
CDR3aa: CSASEIVSGGVDGYTF

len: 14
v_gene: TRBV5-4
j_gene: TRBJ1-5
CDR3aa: CASSLGREGQPQHF

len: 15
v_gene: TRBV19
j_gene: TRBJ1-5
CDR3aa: CASSMWGDNNQPQHF

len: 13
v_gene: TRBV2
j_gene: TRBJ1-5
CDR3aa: CASSGVGGRPQHF

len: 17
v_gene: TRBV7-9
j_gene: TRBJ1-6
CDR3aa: CASSPRAASSYNSPLHF

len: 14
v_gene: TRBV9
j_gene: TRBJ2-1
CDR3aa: CASSGGSPGGEQFF

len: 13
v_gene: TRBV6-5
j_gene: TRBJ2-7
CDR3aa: CASATGVFDEQYF

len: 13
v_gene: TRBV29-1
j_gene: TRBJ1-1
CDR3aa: CSASPGGNTEAFF

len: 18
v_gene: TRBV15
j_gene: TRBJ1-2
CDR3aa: CATSQDGQGIPSNYGYTF

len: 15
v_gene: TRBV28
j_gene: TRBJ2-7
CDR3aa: CASSLSLDTRYEQYF

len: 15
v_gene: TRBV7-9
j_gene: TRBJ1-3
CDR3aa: CASSSEGGLRDTIYF

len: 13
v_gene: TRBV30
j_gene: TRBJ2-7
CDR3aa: CAWSEGQSGGITF

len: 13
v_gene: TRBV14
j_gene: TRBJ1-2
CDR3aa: CASSQRGAYGYTF

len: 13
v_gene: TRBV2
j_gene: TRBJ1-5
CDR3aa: CASSAGLWQPQHF

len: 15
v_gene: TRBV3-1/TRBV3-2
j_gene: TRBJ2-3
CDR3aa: CASSQELASGNTQYF

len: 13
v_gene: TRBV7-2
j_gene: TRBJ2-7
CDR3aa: CASRLAPPYEQYF

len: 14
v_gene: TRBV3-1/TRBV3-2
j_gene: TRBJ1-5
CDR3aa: CASSTGGRNQPQHF

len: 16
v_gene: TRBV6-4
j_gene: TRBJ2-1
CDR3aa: CASSASAGGFYNEQFF

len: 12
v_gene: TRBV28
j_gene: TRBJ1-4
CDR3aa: CASGRSNEKLFF

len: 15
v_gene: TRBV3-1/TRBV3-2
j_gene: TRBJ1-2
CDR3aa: CASSQVFPGNYGYTF

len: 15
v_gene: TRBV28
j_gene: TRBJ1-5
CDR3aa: CASRATGGQNQPQHF

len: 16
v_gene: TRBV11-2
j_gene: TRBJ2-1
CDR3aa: CASSPRLAGAYNEQFF

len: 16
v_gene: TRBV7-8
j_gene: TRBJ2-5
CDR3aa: CASSRDPGHGQETQYF

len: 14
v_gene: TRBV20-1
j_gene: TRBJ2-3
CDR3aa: CSASRTGTTDTQYF

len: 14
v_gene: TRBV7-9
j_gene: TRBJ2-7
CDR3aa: CASSPRQSSYEQYF

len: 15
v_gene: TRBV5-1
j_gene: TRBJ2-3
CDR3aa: CASSLGVGVRDTQYF

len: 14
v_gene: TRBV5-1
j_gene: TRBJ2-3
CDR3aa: CASSLGHSTDTQYF

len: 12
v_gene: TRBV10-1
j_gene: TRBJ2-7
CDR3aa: CASSVEGGEQYF

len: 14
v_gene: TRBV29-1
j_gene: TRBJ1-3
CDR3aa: CSVALAGRGNTIYF

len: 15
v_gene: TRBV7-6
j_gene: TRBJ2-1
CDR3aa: CASSLAGRASNEQFF

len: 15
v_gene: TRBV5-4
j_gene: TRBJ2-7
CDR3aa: CASSLSGGSSYEQYF

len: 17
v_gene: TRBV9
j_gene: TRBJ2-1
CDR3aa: CASSSRTSGASNNEQFF

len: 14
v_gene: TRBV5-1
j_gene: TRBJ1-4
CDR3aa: CASSPGTGFEKLFF

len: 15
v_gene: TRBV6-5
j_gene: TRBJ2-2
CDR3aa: CASSRGGSNTGELFF

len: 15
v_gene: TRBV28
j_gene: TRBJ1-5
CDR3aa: CASSLLGEDNQPQHF

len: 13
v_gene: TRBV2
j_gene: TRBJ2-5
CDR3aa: CASSRDRQETQYF

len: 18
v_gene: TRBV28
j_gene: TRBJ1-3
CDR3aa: CASSLPGQGLNTGNTIYF

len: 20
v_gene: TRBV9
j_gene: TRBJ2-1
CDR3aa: CASSDDAGTSGMISYNEQFF

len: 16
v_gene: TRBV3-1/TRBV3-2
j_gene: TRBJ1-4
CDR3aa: CASSQDFGRGGEKLFF

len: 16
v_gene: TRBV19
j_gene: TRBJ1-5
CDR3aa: CASSMAGGAVNQPQHF

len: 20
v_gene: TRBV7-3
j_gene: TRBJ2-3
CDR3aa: CASSLTGTSGREGRPDTQYF

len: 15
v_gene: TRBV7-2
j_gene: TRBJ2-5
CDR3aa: CASRLRTPYQETQYF

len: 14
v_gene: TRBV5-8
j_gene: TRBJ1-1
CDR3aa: CASSADGRKTEAFF

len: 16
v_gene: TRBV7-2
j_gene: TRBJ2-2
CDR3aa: CASSLGLAGSTGELFF

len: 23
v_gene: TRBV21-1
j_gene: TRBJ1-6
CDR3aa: CASSNPEPNGGGCWTGHNSPLHF

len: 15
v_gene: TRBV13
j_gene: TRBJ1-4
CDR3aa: CASSLSGTGSEKLFF

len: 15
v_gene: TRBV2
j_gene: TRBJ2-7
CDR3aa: CASSAGQGGTYEQYF

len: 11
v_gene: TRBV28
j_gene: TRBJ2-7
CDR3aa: CASSSTHEQYF

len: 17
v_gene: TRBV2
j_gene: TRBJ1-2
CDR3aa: CASILGTREGANYGYTF

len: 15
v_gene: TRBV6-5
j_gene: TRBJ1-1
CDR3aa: CASRRGWQPNTEAFF

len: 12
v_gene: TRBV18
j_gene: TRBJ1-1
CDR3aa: CASSGVGTEAFF

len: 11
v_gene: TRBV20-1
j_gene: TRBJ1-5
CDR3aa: CSARAWTEEHF

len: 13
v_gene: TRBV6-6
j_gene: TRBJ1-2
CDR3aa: CASSKQGDYGYTF

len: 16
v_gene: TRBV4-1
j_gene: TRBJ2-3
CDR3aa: CASSQVGGGSSDTQYF

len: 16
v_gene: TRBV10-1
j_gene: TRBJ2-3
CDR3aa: CASSEAAGVGGDTQYF

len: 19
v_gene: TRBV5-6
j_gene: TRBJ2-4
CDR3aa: CASSPQAQQGPHSKNIQYF

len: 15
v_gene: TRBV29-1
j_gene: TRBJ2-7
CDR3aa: CSSSGRDGVPYEQYF

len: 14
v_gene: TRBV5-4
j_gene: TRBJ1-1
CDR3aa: CASSSEVMNTEAFF